This T cell receptor (beta chain) originates from a study of cytomegalovirus exposure and HLA in healthy donors. Study-level findings and limits: Published work reported that the classifier diagnosed cytomegalovirus status with high specificity and sensitivity.

In the case of this clone: Its specificity is not known.

Use of 60 Vbeta and 13 Jbeta primers characterized the PCR. TCRdb's copy holds only in-frame clones and misses some; the assay was immunoSEQ multiplex PCR. The sample has 100,000 to 150,000 clones, roughly 75% seen once; the top ten hold approximately 1.2%. Sequencing used PBMCs. This clonotype originated in a female donor in good health and CMV-seronegative.

The CDR3 is CASSSTAGIETQYF. CDR3 DNA: TGTGCCAGCAGCTCGACAGCAGGAATAGAGACCCAGTACTTC. J is TRBJ2-5 and V is TRBV5-6; possible D gene TRBD1, 5 bases. Germline-derived CDR1 and CDR2 are SGHDT and YYEEEE. V was pared by 3 bases and J by 4 bases, with 13 bases between. This CDR3 spans 14 amino acids.